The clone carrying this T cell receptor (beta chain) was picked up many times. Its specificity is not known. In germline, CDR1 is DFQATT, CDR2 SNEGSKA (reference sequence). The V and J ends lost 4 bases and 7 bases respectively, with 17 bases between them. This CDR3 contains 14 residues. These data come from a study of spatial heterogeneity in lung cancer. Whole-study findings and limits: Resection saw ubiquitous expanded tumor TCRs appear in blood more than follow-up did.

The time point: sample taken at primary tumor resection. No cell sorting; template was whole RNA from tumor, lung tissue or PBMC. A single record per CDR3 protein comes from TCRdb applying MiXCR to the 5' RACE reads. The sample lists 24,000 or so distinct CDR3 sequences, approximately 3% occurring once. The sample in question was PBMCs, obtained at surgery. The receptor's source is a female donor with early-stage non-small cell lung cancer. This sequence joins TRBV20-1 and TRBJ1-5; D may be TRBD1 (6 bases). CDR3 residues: CSATMDSLGQPQHF. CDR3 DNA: TGCAGTGCTACGATGGACAGCTTGGGGCAGCCCCAGCATTTT.